This is a list of T cell receptor beta chains from one sample in a study of human T cells and chemical hapten exposure. MiXCR was run by TCRdb on the RACE reads, yielding one entry per CDR3 protein. The sample lists some 360,000 distinct CDR3 sequences; approximately 5.1% were seen once. The sample here was whole blood, taken in connection with sensitization to the hapten diphenylcyclopropenone (DPC). These TCRs come from a woman aged 45-65 years with alopecia areata. Some clones in this sample may be carry-over from other donors' samples. CDR3s include the opening cysteine and the closing phenylalanine or tryptophan. A D gene is named only where the DNA matches it firmly. The size entry is marked missing in some rows and otherwise reads once, few, many or a size class.

V gene,clone size,D gene,J gene,CDR3 DNA,CDR3 protein
TRBV6-5,NA,NA,TRBJ1-3,TGTGCCAGCAGTTACTCGGGGACCTCTGGAAACACCATATATTTT,CASSYSGTSGNTIYF
TRBV20-1,NA,NA,TRBJ2-3,TGCAGTGCTAGTATGGGGGATAAAACGCAGTATTTT,CSASMGDKTQYF
TRBV20-1,many,TRBD1,TRBJ2-7,TGCAGTGCTAGGACAGGGGGCTACGAGCAGTACTTC,CSARTGGYEQYF
TRBV27,NA,TRBD2,TRBJ2-3,TGTGCCAGCAGTTTACAAGCGGGGGTTCTAGATACGCAGTATTTT,CASSLQAGVLDTQYF
TRBV12-3/TRBV12-4,NA,NA,TRBJ2-5,TGTGCCAGCAGTTTATCGGGGGCTGTAGAGACCCAGTACTTC,CASSLSGAVETQYF
TRBV12-3/TRBV12-4,many,TRBD2,TRBJ2-7,TGTGCCAGCAGTCTGACTAGCGGGGTAGCCGAGCAGTACTTC,CASSLTSGVAEQYF
TRBV28,many,NA,TRBJ2-7,TGTGCCAGCAGGGCGGGACCCCCCTACGAGCAGTACTTC,CASRAGPPYEQYF
TRBV20-1,few,NA,TRBJ1-4,TGCAGTACCCGAGGCGGTTTAGGGGAAAAACTGTTTTTT,CSTRGGLGEKLFF
TRBV6-1,many,NA,TRBJ1-5,TGTGCCAGCAGCCAGCCATCTGGGGCCGGCAATCAGCCCCAGCATTTT,CASSQPSGAGNQPQHF
TRBV12-3/TRBV12-4,few,TRBD1,TRBJ2-7,TGTGCCAGCAGTTCCACAAGGACAGGGGGCTACGAGCAGTACTTC,CASSSTRTGGYEQYF
TRBV7-9,NA,TRBD1,TRBJ2-3,TGTGCCAGCCTCGAGGGGACAGGGGCAGATACGCAGTATTTT,CASLEGTGADTQYF
TRBV13,few,NA,TRBJ1-1,TGTGCCAGCAGCTTAAATCCGGGGAGCACTGAAGCTTTCTTT,CASSLNPGSTEAFF
TRBV3-1,many,TRBD1,TRBJ2-3,TGTGCCAGCAGCTCGTGGACAGGGGTGGACACAGATACGCAGTATTTT,CASSSWTGVDTDTQYF
TRBV12-5,many,NA,TRBJ1-1,TGTGCTAGTGGTACTTGGGACGTCACTGAAGCTTTCTTT,CASGTWDVTEAFF
TRBV9,many,TRBD1,TRBJ1-5,TGTGCCAGCAGCGTAGGAGCAGGGGGCCAGCCCCAGCATTTT,CASSVGAGGQPQHF
TRBV2,NA,TRBD1,TRBJ1-5,TGTGCCAGCAGTGAGCAGACAGGGGGCAATCAGCCCCAGCATTTT,CASSEQTGGNQPQHF
TRBV13,many,TRBD2,TRBJ2-1,TGTGCCAGCAGCTCCACTAGCGAGAGCTACAATGAGCAGTTCTTC,CASSSTSESYNEQFF
TRBV12-3/TRBV12-4,many,NA,TRBJ2-7,TGTGCCAGCAGTTTAAGGGGTGGGAACGAGCAGTACTTC,CASSLRGGNEQYF
TRBV12-3/TRBV12-4,many,TRBD1,TRBJ1-2,TGTGCCAGCAGTTTAGCAGGGGGCCTATATGGCTACACCTTC,CASSLAGGLYGYTF
TRBV2,few,NA,TRBJ1-6,TGTGCCAGCAGTCCAGAGGAGGGATCACCCCTCCACTTT,CASSPEEGSPLHF
TRBV29-1,NA,NA,TRBJ1-6,TGCAGCGTCCGGGACGGCAATTCACCCCTCCACTTT,CSVRDGNSPLHF
TRBV15,few,TRBD1,TRBJ1-3,TGTGCCACCAGCGGAAGGACAGGGGGCTTTGGAAACACCATATATTTT,CATSGRTGGFGNTIYF
TRBV28,few,NA,TRBJ2-7,TGTGCCAGCAGTTCGACAGATCCCTACGAGCAGTACTTC,CASSSTDPYEQYF
TRBV27,many,TRBD2,TRBJ2-3,TGTGCCAGCAGTTGGGCGGGAGGTGGCACAGATACGCAGTATTTT,CASSWAGGGTDTQYF
TRBV20-1,few,NA,TRBJ2-1,TGCAGTGCTAGATGGGCCCAGCGGAATGAGCAGTTCTTC,CSARWAQRNEQFF
TRBV7-8,many,NA,TRBJ1-1,TGTGCCAGCAGCTTAGGGGGCCTGGTGAGGACTGAAGCTTTCTTT,CASSLGGLVRTEAFF
TRBV15,few,TRBD1,TRBJ1-5,TGTGCCACCAAAAAGGGCCAGGGGGGAATTCAGCCCCAGCATTTT,CATKKGQGGIQPQHF
TRBV27,few,TRBD1,TRBJ2-7,TGTGCCAGCAGTTTCCACGGACAGGGTTACGAGCAGTACTTC,CASSFHGQGYEQYF
TRBV5-1,NA,NA,TRBJ1-1,TGCGCCAGCAGCTTGGTGGGTATCGGCACTGAAGCTTTCTTT,CASSLVGIGTEAFF